This TCR beta chain was sequenced for a study of shared clonotypes between healthy human individuals. Approximately 210 ng DNA, about 33,000 T cell genomes, went into each sorted-subset replicate PCR. Method: immunoSEQ multiplex PCR; TCRdb's copy keeps in-frame clones and lacks some. Here the sample spans about 1.1 million clones, 78% being singletons. This clone was observed a single time. V shed 8 bases and J 6 bases; nucleotides not matched to a gene: 3. CDR1 is MNHNS and CDR2 is SASEGT in the germline V gene. The CDR3 spans 13 residues. The chain combines TRBV6-1 with TRBJ2-1; 11 bases are a match to TRBD1. Sequenced material: memory CD4+ T cells from PBMCs. Subset given: CD45RA-negative fraction. This sequence was found in a man younger than 35 in good health. Some clones in this sample may be carry-over from other donors' samples. The CDR3 DNA is TGTGCCAGCGGACAGGGGGCAACCAATGAGCAGTTCTTC. Translation: CASGQGATNEQFF.